Below, one T cell receptor beta chain is given with its context. The sample holds many counts of this clonotype. Its antigen is currently not known. Qualities for individual bases were not recorded, and no much larger clone is one base off. Unsorted PBMC libraries were generated from 2 million PBMCs stored in RNAlater at -80 °C until RNA extraction. Multiple sclerosis patients were enrolled in a US clinical protocol evaluating disease progression by magnetic resonance imaging. Peripheral blood was subjected to Ficoll-Hypaque density gradient centrifugation to isolate PBMCs, which were then cryopreserved in liquid nitrogen. This record belongs to a study of neurological immune-mediated disorders (dated by TCRdb to about 2019). At the level of the whole study: Of the roughly 34 multiple sclerosis patients, about 30 had relapsing-remitting MS and 3 had secondary progressive MS. Using UMI-based sequencing, the study compared peripheral blood TCR-beta repertoires from patients with HTLV-I-associated myelopathy (HAM/TSP), patients with multiple sclerosis, and healthy controls. The approximately 96 TCR-beta libraries covered PBMC samples along with longitudinal samples, technical triplicates, and paired sorted CD4+ and CD8+ T-cell subsets. The cohort comprised about 68 subjects: some 15 HAM/TSP patients, 35 or so multiple sclerosis patients and 20 healthy controls. Results and caveats for the whole study, not just this receptor: Phylogenetic analysis grouped repertoires from 18 of 34 MS patients into a cluster of related CDR3 sequences, suggesting a possible repertoire-level signature. The highest TCR clonal expansion was observed in HAM/TSP patients, whereas the lowest was observed in MS patients, even when compared with healthy controls. Expanded clones from different subjects shared no identical CDR3 amino acid sequences, which suggests that TCR-beta repertoires were private in all groups. No clinical or MRI features were associated with the MS cluster, and the authors said that larger cohorts are needed.

cDNA was synthesized by template-switch 5'RACE using a primer carrying a 10-nucleotide random unique molecular identifier by which each TCR transcript was tagged. Over 170 million TCR-beta sequences, covering 15-18 subjects, were produced in each sequencing run. The RNeasy kit was used to extract total RNA. Using the KAPA Real-time Library Amplification kit, TCR-beta VDJ regions were amplified with primers for the TCR constant region and the 5'RACE anchor. A first PCR added sample indexes and Illumina adaptors, and a second PCR then raised library yield. After purification with Ampure beads, the TCR product of roughly 650 bp was size-selected on a 2% E-gel SizeSelection system. Before pooling, library quality was assessed on a Bioanalyzer, concentration was determined with Qubit, and library quantification was performed with the Kapa Library Quantification kit. Libraries were sequenced paired-end 2 x 150 bp on an Illumina HiSeq 2500. To increase sequence diversity, about 24-32% phiX was spiked into each library pool. Per the original workflow: Quality-filtered reads were processed with the UMI-based MiGEC pipeline, and over 75% of raw TCR sequences were removed by the MiGEC pipeline during error correction. VDJ genes were aligned to IMGT germline references, and each clonotype was defined by a unique CDR3 amino acid sequence together with V-J genes. VDJtools evaluated clonal expansion, Shannon diversity and CDR3 relatedness (CalcPairwiseDistances, ClusterSamples); CLCbio workbench built phylogenetic trees. Expanded clones were defined as having at least 8 unique UMIs, based on coefficient-of-variation modelling across technical triplicates. The raw public data were reprocessed by TCRdb itself: fastp quality trimming at Q25, MiXCR clonotype calling, in-frame beta chains only. Entries are consolidated by CDR3 protein sequence, retaining the most common genes and DNA. Clone size and V and J calls follow TCRdb, not the original study. This sample holds about 120,000 distinct CDR3 sequences; about 3.4% were observed only once. The ten largest clones represent 1% to 1.5% of the sample.

Reading the germline V gene gives CDR1 SGHRS and CDR2 YFSETQ. The CDR3 runs 14 residues from the cysteine to the phenylalanine. The retained sequence is limited to the CDR3, 42 bases, with the frame set at the first base. Trimming removed 5 bases from V and 6 bases from J, leaving 15 bases between the germline ends. The sequence was collected from a woman in her twenties or thirties with multiple sclerosis. The chain employs TRBV5-1 and TRBJ2-1; tentative D gene TRBD2, with 5 bases matching. Specimen: PBMCs. The nucleotides read TGCGCCAGCAGTTTAGGCGGGCTCATCAATGAGCAGTTCTTC. This gives the protein CASSLGGLINEQFF.